These 2 T cell receptor beta chains came from one sample sequenced in a study of shared clonotypes between healthy human individuals. Sequencing used immunoSEQ multiplex PCR; TCRdb keeps in-frame clones, though not all of them. The table lists some 470,000 clones, about 79% of them singletons. Sequenced material: PBMCs. The receptors derive from a woman between 35 and 50 years old in good health. Some clones in this sample may be carry-over from other donors' samples.

There are a few counts of this clone. The chain is built from TRBV14 and TRBJ1-1; a weak D match, TRBD1 (5 bases). The V end was cut by 4 bases, the J end by 1 base, with 7 bases between. The CDR3 length is 13 residues. Germline assignment: CDR1 SGHDN and CDR2 FVKESK. The CDR3 sequence is CASSPTENTEAFF. CDR3 nucleotides: TGTGCCAGCAGCCCGACAGAGAACACTGAAGCTTTCTTT.

This sequence joins TRBV14 and TRBJ1-3, with a tentative D call TRBD1 (5 bases). The V end was cut by 4 bases, the J end by 4 bases, with 17 bases between. This CDR3 comprises 16 residues. Per the germline V gene, CDR1 is SGHDN and CDR2 is FVKESK. The CDR3 sequence: CASSPFNRQWGNTIYF. CDR3 DNA sequence: TGTGCCAGCAGCCCATTCAACAGGCAGTGGGGAAACACCATATATTTT. Filled out from reference TRBV14 and TRBJ1-3, the complete variable domain reads EAGVTQFPSHSVIEKGQTVTLRCDPISGHDNLYWYRRVMGKEIKFLLHFVKESKQDESGMPNNRFLAERTGGTYSTLKVQPAELEDSGVYFCASSPFNRQWGNTIYFGEGSWLTVV.